These T cell receptor beta chains were read from a single sample in a study of memory CD4+ T cells and cytomegalovirus serostatus. Here immunoSEQ multiplex PCR was the method, and the copy in TCRdb shows in-frame clones only, minus some. This table holds 75,000 to 90,000 clones, 80% found once. The sequenced material came from memory CD4+ T cells from blood. These receptors were taken from an adult in good health and CMV-seronegative. The CDR3 runs from the conserved cysteine through the conserved F or W. Clone sizes are given selectively: once, few, many, or a class where the clone is expanded.

v_gene: TRBV20-1; abundance: NA; CDR3aa: CSAARNTEAFF
v_gene: TRBV29-1; abundance: few; CDR3aa: CSVVLAGYGYTF
v_gene: TRBV15; abundance: NA; CDR3aa: CATSRVGGGEQYF
v_gene: TRBV5-4; abundance: NA; CDR3aa: CASSLPGGTGNTIYF
v_gene: TRBV7-3; abundance: NA; CDR3aa: CASSRYASPYEQYF
v_gene: TRBV9; abundance: NA; CDR3aa: CASSPSGGSYNEQFF
v_gene: TRBV18; abundance: NA; CDR3aa: CASSRTGNNQPQHF
v_gene: TRBV7-7; abundance: few; CDR3aa: CASSPLRNTEAFF
v_gene: TRBV19; abundance: NA; CDR3aa: CASSGRGVGETQYF
v_gene: TRBV2; abundance: NA; CDR3aa: CASSGQGNYGYTF
v_gene: TRBV27; abundance: once; CDR3aa: CASRNLARSNTEAFF
v_gene: TRBV6-1; abundance: NA; CDR3aa: CASSNPGQGDEQYF
v_gene: TRBV5-1; abundance: NA; CDR3aa: CASSATGARTGELFF
v_gene: TRBV19; abundance: NA; CDR3aa: CASSGSYPTNEKLFF
v_gene: TRBV19; abundance: NA; CDR3aa: CASRTTVYQETQYF
v_gene: TRBV10-2; abundance: NA; CDR3aa: CASRKDSPSYNEQFF
v_gene: TRBV7-6; abundance: NA; CDR3aa: CASSLGTSGTEAFF
v_gene: TRBV10-3; abundance: once; CDR3aa: CAAEASSGGNGYTF
v_gene: TRBV18; abundance: NA; CDR3aa: CASSLTATNEKLFF
v_gene: TRBV4-3; abundance: few; CDR3aa: CASSQDWSVQVDTIYF
v_gene: TRBV1; abundance: NA; CDR3aa: CTSSQDGDLHRSGNTIYF
v_gene: TRBV19; abundance: once; CDR3aa: CASSTSSERASPLHF
v_gene: TRBV7-8; abundance: NA; CDR3aa: CASTQGGEADTQYF
v_gene: TRBV5-6; abundance: NA; CDR3aa: CASRSQGQLLTDTQYF
v_gene: TRBV19; abundance: NA; CDR3aa: CASSISRDRANYGYTF
v_gene: TRBV2; abundance: NA; CDR3aa: CASSGGQTYGYTF
v_gene: TRBV7-2; abundance: once; CDR3aa: CASSLVGAIHGYTF
v_gene: TRBV28; abundance: NA; CDR3aa: CASVEQGHYGYTF
v_gene: TRBV7-9; abundance: NA; CDR3aa: CASSLHRADQPQHF
v_gene: TRBV25-1; abundance: NA; CDR3aa: CASTPRGRDTQYF
v_gene: TRBV7-2; abundance: NA; CDR3aa: CASSLQGWVGTEAFF
v_gene: TRBV19; abundance: once; CDR3aa: CATYGGTGFPDGYTF
v_gene: TRBV6-4; abundance: NA; CDR3aa: CASSELRGQPQHF
v_gene: TRBV11-3; abundance: NA; CDR3aa: CASSREGELFF
v_gene: TRBV11-2; abundance: NA; CDR3aa: CASSSPDSYNSPLHF
v_gene: TRBV7-6; abundance: NA; CDR3aa: CASSATRTGNEQYF
v_gene: TRBV6-1; abundance: NA; CDR3aa: CASSLGQENSPLHF
v_gene: TRBV2; abundance: NA; CDR3aa: CASSEAWGRTATNEKLFF
v_gene: TRBV6-6; abundance: NA; CDR3aa: CASSYGHRGFQPQHF
v_gene: TRBV6-6; abundance: few; CDR3aa: CASSSTLYEQYF
v_gene: TRBV11-2; abundance: NA; CDR3aa: CASSARDREAFF
v_gene: TRBV9; abundance: NA; CDR3aa: CASSVAGGNQPQHF
v_gene: TRBV6-5; abundance: NA; CDR3aa: CASRRGSNQPQHF
v_gene: TRBV11-2; abundance: NA; CDR3aa: CASTTTYTNYGYTF
v_gene: TRBV28; abundance: NA; CDR3aa: CASSLPPGAGNTIYF
v_gene: TRBV6-1; abundance: few; CDR3aa: CASSEGFLTQPQHF
v_gene: TRBV11-3; abundance: NA; CDR3aa: CASGTTNTGELFF
v_gene: TRBV5-8; abundance: few; CDR3aa: CASSLWTGATEAFF